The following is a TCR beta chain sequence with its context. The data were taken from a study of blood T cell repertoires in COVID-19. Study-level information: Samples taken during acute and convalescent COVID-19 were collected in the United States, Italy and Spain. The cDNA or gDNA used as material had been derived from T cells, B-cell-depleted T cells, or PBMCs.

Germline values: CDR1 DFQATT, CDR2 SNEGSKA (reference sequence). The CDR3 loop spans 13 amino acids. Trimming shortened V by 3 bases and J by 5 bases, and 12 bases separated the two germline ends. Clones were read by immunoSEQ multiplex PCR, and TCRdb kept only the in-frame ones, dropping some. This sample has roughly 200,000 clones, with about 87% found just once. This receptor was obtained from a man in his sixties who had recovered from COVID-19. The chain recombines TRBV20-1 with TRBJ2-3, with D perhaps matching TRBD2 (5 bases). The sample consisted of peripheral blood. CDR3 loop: CSASGLAGDTQYF. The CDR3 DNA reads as TGCAGTGCTAGTGGTCTAGCAGGAGATACGCAGTATTTT.